This T cell receptor (beta chain) was recorded in a study of T cell responses to AZD1222 COVID-19 vaccine. The table came from immunoSEQ multiplex PCR; TCRdb's copy has only in-frame clones and leaves some out. The sample comprises more than 150,000 clones, 90% of which are singletons, and around 1.5% rests with the top ten. Study findings and constraints: Two doses of AZD1222 preceded a rise in Spike-specific TCR breadth and depth.

With respect to this clone: Its antigen is still unknown.

Trimming removed 4 bases from V and 0 bases from J, with 9 bases in between. This CDR3 comprises 14 residues. Germline V gene data show CDR1 as SEHNR and CDR2 as FQNEAQ (reference sequence). This TCR derives from an adult who received the AZD1222 COVID-19 vaccine. The starting material was peripheral blood, obtained 28 days after the second AZD1222 dose. The chain couples TRBV7-9 to TRBJ1-1; D ambiguous. The CDR3 reads CASSYGVMNTEAFF. CDR3 coding DNA: TGTGCCAGCAGCTACGGGGTCATGAACACTGAAGCTTTCTTT.